Below, 27 T cell receptor beta chains from the same sample are listed, as sequenced in a study of T cell responses to AZD1222 COVID-19 vaccine. Assay used: immunoSEQ multiplex PCR; TCRdb lists only in-frame clones, some missing. The sample has roughly 130,000 clones; 80% to 90% are singletons. The sequencing used peripheral blood, collected on day 0 of AZD1222 vaccination. The receptors shown here come from an adult in good health.

The genes are TRBV7-2 and TRBJ2-5; no firm D call. Germline-derived CDR1 and CDR2 are SGHTA and FQGNSA. Trimming shortened V by 2 bases and J by 5 bases, and 3 bases separated the two germline ends. This CDR3 is 11 amino acids long. In DNA form, the CDR3 reads TGTGCCAGCAGCTTACAGGAGACCCAGTACTTC. This codes for CASSLQETQYF.

This clone appeared a few times. V and J are TRBV18 and TRBJ1-4, with 10 positions matching TRBD1. The germline V gene encodes CDR1 KGHSH and CDR2 LQKENI. V dropped 6 bases and J dropped 6; count of bases not matched to a gene: 4. CDR3 length: 14 residues. The chain's CDR3 is CASSSGTGDEKLFF. The CDR3 nucleotides are TGTGCCAGCTCTTCCGGGACAGGGGATGAAAAACTGTTTTTT.

The chain recombines TRBV7-2 with TRBJ2-2, with TRBD1 matching 9 bases. This CDR3 comprises 15 residues. V lost 5 bases and J lost 3; bases outside the gene matches: 4. Germline-derived CDR1 and CDR2 are SGHTA and FQGNSA. CDR3 sequence (DNA): TGTGCCAGCAGCAAACGGACAGGGGACACCGGGGAGCTGTTTTTT. Translating it yields CASSKRTGDTGELFF.

This chain uses TRBV2 with TRBJ1-1, with D unresolved. This CDR3 is built from 13 residues. Per the germline V gene, CDR1 is SNHLY and CDR2 is FYNNEI. With 7 bases removed from V and 1 base from J, the gap between germline ends came to 10 bases. The CDR3 protein is CASTLRENTEAFF. The CDR3 DNA follows: TGTGCCAGCACCCTCCGAGAGAACACTGAAGCTTTCTTT. Complete variable domain (other parts from reference TRBV2 and TRBJ1-1): EPEVTQTPSHQVTQMGQEVILRCVPISNHLYFYWYRQILGQKVEFLVSFYNNEISEKSEIFDDQFSVERPDGSNFTLKIRSTKLEDSAMYFCASTLRENTEAFFGQGTRLTVV.

J is TRBJ1-6 and V is TRBV7-9, with D unclear. The CDR3 has 14 residues. Germline CDR1 SEHNR, CDR2 FQNEAQ (reference sequence). With 5 bases removed from V and 6 bases from J, the gap between germline ends came to 11 bases. CDR3 DNA sequence: TGTGCCAGCAGCCTGGGCCAGATTAATTCACCCCTCCACTTT. This gives the protein CASSLGQINSPLHF.

V and J are TRBV29-1 and TRBJ2-7; TRBD2 matches at 7 bases. Trimming cost V 4 bases and J 7 bases; bases outside gene matches: 7. Germline V gene sequence: CDR1 SQVTM, CDR2 ANQGSEA. The CDR3 loop spans 12 amino acids. The CDR3 spells CSVVPWGGEQYF. The CDR3 DNA sequence: TGCAGCGTTGTCCCATGGGGAGGGGAGCAGTACTTC.

V usage is TRBV25-1 and J usage is TRBJ2-7; perhaps TRBD2 as D (5 bases). Germline lookup yields CDR1 MGHDK and CDR2 SYGVNS. The length of the CDR3 is 17 residues. Trimming stripped 5 bases from V and 0 bases from J, with 20 bases between. The CDR3 here is CASSSIPAGGHSYEQYF. The CDR3 DNA is TGTGCCAGCAGTTCGATCCCTGCAGGAGGCCACTCCTACGAGCAGTACTTC.

The chain recombines TRBV6-5 with TRBJ2-5, with 7 bases fitting TRBD1. The CDR3 extends over 15 amino acids. The V gene end was trimmed by 5 bases and the J gene end by 5 bases; junction bases not matched to a gene: 11. Germline CDR1 MNHEY, CDR2 SVGAGI. This CDR3 is CASSRSQGSGETQYF. CDR3 bases: TGTGCCAGCAGTCGCTCACAGGGGAGTGGGGAGACCCAGTACTTC.

The chain uses TRBV11-2 and TRBJ2-2; 7 bases are shared with TRBD2. The junction had 12 bases not matched to a gene; V was cut back by 10 bases and J by 1 base. Germline V gene sequence: CDR1 SGHAT, CDR2 FQNNGV. This CDR3 has 16 residues. This chain's CDR3 is CATPRGRARNTGELFF. The CDR3 region has the DNA TGTGCCACCCCGCGAGGGAGGGCCCGGAACACCGGGGAGCTGTTTTTT.

The chain couples TRBV28 to TRBJ1-3; TRBD1 aligns across 10 bases. CDR3 length: 14 amino acids. Germline CDR1 and CDR2: MDHEN and SYDVKM. J was trimmed by 9 bases and V by 6 bases; bases with no gene match: 8. CDR3 amino acids: CASSTGQGPFTIYF. In DNA form, the CDR3 reads TGTGCCAGCAGCACGGGACAGGGGCCCTTCACCATATATTTT. Based on the CDR3 plus reference TRBV28 and TRBJ1-3, the full variable domain is DVKVTQSSRYLVKRTGEKVFLECVQDMDHENMFWYRQDPGLGLRLIYFSYDVKMKEKGDIPEGYSVSREKKERFSLILESASTNQTSMYLCASSTGQGPFTIYFGEGSWLTVV.

This chain uses TRBV10-1 with TRBJ2-7; D may match TRBD1 or TRBD2 (5 bases each). In germline, CDR1 is WNHNN, CDR2 SYGVQD (reference sequence). There are 15 residues in the CDR3. V lost 1 base, J lost 7 bases, and 17 bases lay in between. The CDR3 DNA follows: TGCGCCAGCAGTGAGTGGGACGTCCCCCTGGGTGAGCAGTACTTC. This encodes CASSEWDVPLGEQYF.

This rearrangement joins TRBV27 to TRBJ2-7; D is perhaps TRBD1 (5 bases). Germline V gene sequence: CDR1 MNHEY, CDR2 SMNVEV (reference sequence). The CDR3 is made up of 11 amino acids. V was trimmed by 6 bases and J by 6 bases, leaving 9 bases between them. The CDR3 is CASRHRSEQYF. Here the CDR3 DNA reads TGTGCCAGCAGGCACAGGTCCGAGCAGTACTTC.

This rearrangement joins TRBV5-1 to TRBJ1-1; D gene ambiguous. Germline V gene lookup returns CDR1 SGHRS and CDR2 YFSETQ. This CDR3 has 15 amino acids. Trimming took 1 base from V and 4 from J, leaving 14 bases between them. In DNA form, the CDR3 reads TGCGCCAGCAGCTTGCCCCAGGACCGGGGCACTGAAGCTTTCTTT. This sequence encodes CASSLPQDRGTEAFF.

The CDR3 loop reads CASSPGSYNSPLHF. The CDR3 bases are TGTGCCAGCTCACCAGGCTCCTATAATTCACCCCTCCACTTT. The genes are TRBV18 and TRBJ1-6; D is ambiguous. V lost 2 bases, J lost 0 bases, and 2 bases lay in between. Germline V gene data show CDR1 as KGHSH and CDR2 as LQKENI. The CDR3 length is 14 residues.

This clone occurred a few times. The rearrangement links TRBV19 to TRBJ1-2; possibly TRBD1 for D (5 bases). Germline-derived CDR1 and CDR2 are LNHDA and SQIVND (reference sequence). The CDR3 covers 16 residues. Trimming left V 0 bases short and J 1 base short, with 12 bases between. The CDR3 here is CASSIEGPPYNYGYTF. CDR3 coding DNA: TGTGCCAGTAGTATAGAGGGGCCGCCTTATAACTATGGCTACACCTTC.

This rearrangement joins TRBV7-8 to TRBJ1-5; D ambiguous. Germline CDR1 SGHVS, CDR2 FQNEAQ. Trimming left V 1 base short and J 2 bases short, with 12 bases between. The CDR3 runs to 16 residues. The DNA for the CDR3 is TGTGCCAGCAGCTTAGAAAGGAGCAAGGGCAATCAGCCCCAGCATTTT. It yields the protein CASSLERSKGNQPQHF. Filled out from reference TRBV7-8 and TRBJ1-5, the complete variable domain reads GAGVSQSPRYKVAKRGQDVALRCDPISGHVSLFWYQQALGQGPEFLTYFQNEAQLDKSGLPSDRFFAERPEGSVSTLKIQRTQQEDSAVYLCASSLERSKGNQPQHFGDGTRLSIL.

The chain links TRBV5-1 to TRBJ2-7; TRBD2 agrees at 10 bases. This CDR3 has 17 amino acids. V dropped 0 bases and J dropped 6; count of bases not matched to a gene: 12. Germline CDR1 SGHRS, CDR2 YFSETQ. Written as DNA, the CDR3 is TGCGCCAGCAGCTTGGGCGGAAGCGGGAGGGCCCTCGGCGAGCAGTACTTC. Translation: CASSLGGSGRALGEQYF.

The chain has TRBV6-5 and TRBJ2-7, with D possibly matching TRBD1 (6 bases). V lost 6 bases to trimming and J lost 1 base, with 13 bases between them. The CDR3 runs 14 residues. CDR1 is MNHEY and CDR2 is SVGAGI in the germline V gene. The CDR3 loop is CASRPLGASYEQYF. The CDR3 DNA follows: TGTGCCAGCAGGCCCCTGGGGGCTTCCTACGAGCAGTACTTC.

This sequence joins TRBV27 and TRBJ2-7, with D possibly being TRBD2 (7 bases). CDR1 MNHEY and CDR2 SMNVEV come from the germline V gene (reference sequence). The CDR3 consists of 15 residues. Trimming took off 6 bases at V and 3 bases at J, with 18 bases between the two ends. The CDR3 here is CASSPGGRGVYEQYF. As DNA, the CDR3 is TGTGCCAGCAGCCCCGGGGGGCGGGGCGTCTACGAGCAGTACTTC.

The rearrangement links TRBV2 to TRBJ1-1; D not resolved. CDR3 length equals 10 residues. Trimming pared 3 bases from V and 10 bases from J, leaving 6 bases between. CDR1 SNHLY and CDR2 FYNNEI come from the germline V gene. CDR3 sequence: CASSDEGAFF. The CDR3 region has the DNA TGTGCCAGCAGTGATGAGGGAGCTTTCTTT.

The chain has TRBV9 and TRBJ1-3; 9 nucleotides line up with TRBD1. There are 15 residues in the CDR3. Trimming took 4 bases from V and 5 from J; bases not matched to a gene: 7. The germline gives CDR1 SGDLS, CDR2 YYNGEE. The CDR3 spells CASSPRTGARNTIYF. The CDR3 DNA reads as TGTGCCAGCAGCCCTCGGACAGGGGCAAGAAACACCATATATTTT.

This clone was detected a few times. This sequence joins TRBV28 and TRBJ1-2; 7 bases fit TRBD1. Germline-derived CDR1 and CDR2 are MDHEN and SYDVKM. V lost 4 bases and J lost 3; bases outside the gene matches: 5. The CDR3 contains 14 residues. The CDR3 spells CASSSPTGYYGYTF. The CDR3 DNA reads TGTGCCAGCAGTTCACCGACAGGGTACTATGGCTACACCTTC.

The chain combines TRBV27 with TRBJ1-1; 10 nucleotides line up with TRBD1. The junction had 7 bases not matched to a gene; V was cut back by 5 bases and J by 4 bases. The V gene's germline CDR1 is MNHEY and CDR2 SMNVEV (reference sequence). The length of the CDR3 is 15 residues. This CDR3 reads CASSPRQGAATEAFF. CDR3 nucleotide sequence: TGTGCCAGCAGTCCCCGACAGGGGGCGGCCACTGAAGCTTTCTTT.

V gene TRBV14 combines with J gene TRBJ2-3, with D uncertain. V lost 0 bases and J lost 3, with 4 bases in between. Germline CDR1 SGHDN, CDR2 FVKESK. The CDR3 spans 13 residues. CDR3 amino acids: CASSQDTTDTQYF. The CDR3, as DNA: TGTGCCAGCAGCCAAGATACGACAGATACGCAGTATTTT. The whole variable domain, filled in from reference TRBV14 and TRBJ2-3, reads EAGVTQFPSHSVIEKGQTVTLRCDPISGHDNLYWYRRVMGKEIKFLLHFVKESKQDESGMPNNRFLAERTGGTYSTLKVQPAELEDSGVYFCASSQDTTDTQYFGPGTRLTVL.

This chain links TRBV19 with TRBJ1-5, with 8 bases identical to TRBD1. Germline V CDR1 and CDR2: LNHDA, SQIVND (reference sequence). The CDR3 spans 22 residues. V lost 3 bases to trimming and J lost 2 bases; unmatched junction nucleotides: 24. The CDR3 here is CASSIWRTGRDRGQRGNQPQHF. The CDR3 DNA reads as TGTGCCAGTAGTATTTGGAGGACAGGGCGCGATAGGGGGCAACGAGGCAATCAGCCCCAGCATTTT.

The rearrangement joins TRBV27 to TRBJ1-3; 7 bases align to TRBD1. The CDR3 totals 15 residues. J lost 1 base, V lost 3 bases, and 3 bases had no gene match. The germline V gene has CDR1 MNHEY and CDR2 SMNVEV (reference sequence). CDR3 sequence (DNA): TGTGCCAGCAGTTTGACAGGGCAATCTGGAAACACCATATATTTT. Residues: CASSLTGQSGNTIYF.

The chain carries TRBV5-1 and TRBJ1-4, with 7 bases identical to TRBD1. The CDR3 has 14 residues. Germline V lookup: CDR1 SGHRS, CDR2 YFSETQ. J lost 8 bases, V lost 0 bases, and 4 bases had no gene match. CDR3 DNA: TGCGCCAGCAGCTTGGGGGACAGTCCGGAAAAACTGTTTTTT. It codes for CASSLGDSPEKLFF.